Listed below are T cell receptor beta chains from one sample, sequenced in a study of shared clonotypes between healthy human individuals. Some clones are missing from TCRdb's copy, which holds only in-frame ones; the method was immunoSEQ multiplex PCR. The sample holds over a million clones, around 97% seen once. The sequencing input was naive CD4+ T cells sorted from blood. The receptors originated from a man between 25 and 39 years old in good health. The CDR3 runs from the conserved cysteine through the conserved F or W.

>TRBV4-1
CASSGTGDNEQFF
>TRBV5-1
CASSFRDSRNNEQFF
>TRBV7-9
CASSGRGDPGGVRYF
>TRBV7-9
CASSLDTRVSGNTIYF
>TRBV14
CASSQLGGGTEAFF
>TRBV7-9
CASSLGTSGRAGGGELFF
>TRBV28
CATLDRGANYGYTF
>TRBV5-1
CASTPRTSGTGELFF
>TRBV19
CASSKIKWETQYF
>TRBV7-3
CASSPSGSGSYEQYF
>TRBV18
CASSPGVLAYEQYF
>TRBV5-1
CASSLGGLQETQYF
>TRBV30
CAWGRRTAYGYTF
>TRBV10-2
CASSQHYGYTF
>TRBV27
CASSFQGAYEQYF
>TRBV7-2
CASSAGTGRETQYF
>TRBV30
CAWSKPGQVHATNEKLFF
>TRBV5-1
CASSLPSTDTQYF
>TRBV6-5
CASSRLGREETQYF
>TRBV5-8
CASSPRGGQEYEQFF
>TRBV5-1
CASSLPSGSTAYNEQFF
>TRBV27
CASSRMTSGRSYEQYF
>TRBV6-1
CASTRTQETQYF
>TRBV18
CASSPPGGSSYEQYF